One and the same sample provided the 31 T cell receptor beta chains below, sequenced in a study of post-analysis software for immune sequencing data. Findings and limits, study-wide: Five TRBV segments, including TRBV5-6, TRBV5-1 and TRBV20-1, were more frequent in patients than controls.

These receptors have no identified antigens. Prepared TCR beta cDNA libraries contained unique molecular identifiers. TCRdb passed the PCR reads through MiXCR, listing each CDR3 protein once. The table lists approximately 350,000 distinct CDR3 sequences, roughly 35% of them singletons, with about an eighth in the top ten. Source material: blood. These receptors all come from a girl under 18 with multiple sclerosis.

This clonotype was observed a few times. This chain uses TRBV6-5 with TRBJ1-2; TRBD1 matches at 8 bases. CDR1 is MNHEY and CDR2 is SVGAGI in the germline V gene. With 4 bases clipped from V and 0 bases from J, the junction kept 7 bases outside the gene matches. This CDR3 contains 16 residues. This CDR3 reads CASSSRTGGTNYGYTF. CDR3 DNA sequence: TGTGCCAGCAGTTCAAGAACAGGGGGAACTAACTATGGCTACACCTTC.

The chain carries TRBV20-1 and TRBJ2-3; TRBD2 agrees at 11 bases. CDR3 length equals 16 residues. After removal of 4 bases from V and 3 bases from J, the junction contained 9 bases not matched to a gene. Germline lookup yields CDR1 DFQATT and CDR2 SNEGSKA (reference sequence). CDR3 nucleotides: TGCAGTGCTATAATGACTAGCGGGATTAGAACAGATACGCAGTATTTT. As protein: CSAIMTSGIRTDTQYF.

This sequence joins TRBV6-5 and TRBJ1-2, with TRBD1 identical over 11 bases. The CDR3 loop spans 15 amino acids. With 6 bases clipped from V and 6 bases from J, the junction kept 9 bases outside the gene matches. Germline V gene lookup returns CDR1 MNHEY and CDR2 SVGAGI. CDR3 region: CASRRTGQGADGYTF. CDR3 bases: TGTGCCAGCAGACGTACTGGACAGGGGGCGGATGGCTACACCTTC.

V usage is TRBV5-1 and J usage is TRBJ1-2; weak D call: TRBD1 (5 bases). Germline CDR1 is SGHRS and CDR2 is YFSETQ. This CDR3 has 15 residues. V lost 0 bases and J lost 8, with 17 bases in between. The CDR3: CASSLGGSNTEGYTF. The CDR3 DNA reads TGCGCCAGCAGCTTGGGGGGCTCTAACACAGAGGGCTACACCTTC.

CDR3 loop: CASSINGPNEKLFF. Written as DNA, the CDR3 is TGTGCCAGCAGTATCAACGGTCCTAATGAAAAACTGTTTTTT. V usage is TRBV12-3 or TRBV12-4 and J usage is TRBJ1-4; D unclear. This CDR3 has 14 amino acids. V lost 5 bases and J lost 3, with 10 bases in between.

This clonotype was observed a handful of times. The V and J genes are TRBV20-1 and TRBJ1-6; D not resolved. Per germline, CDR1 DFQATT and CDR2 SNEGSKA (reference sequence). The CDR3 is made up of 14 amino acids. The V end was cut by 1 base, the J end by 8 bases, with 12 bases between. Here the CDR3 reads CSARATRADSPLHF. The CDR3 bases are TGCAGTGCTAGAGCGACCCGGGCCGATTCACCCCTCCACTTT.

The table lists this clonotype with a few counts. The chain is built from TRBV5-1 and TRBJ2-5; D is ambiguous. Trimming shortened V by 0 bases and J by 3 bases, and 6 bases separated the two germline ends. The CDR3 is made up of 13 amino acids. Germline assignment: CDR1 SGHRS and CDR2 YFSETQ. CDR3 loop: CASSLDPEETQYF. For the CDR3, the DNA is TGCGCCAGCAGCTTGGATCCGGAAGAGACCCAGTACTTC.

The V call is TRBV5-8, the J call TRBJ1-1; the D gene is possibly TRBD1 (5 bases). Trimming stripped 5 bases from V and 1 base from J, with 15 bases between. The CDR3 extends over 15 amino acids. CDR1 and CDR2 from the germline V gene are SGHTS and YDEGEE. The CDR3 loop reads CASRIRWGKNTEAFF. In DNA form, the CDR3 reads TGTGCCAGCAGAATACGATGGGGGAAGAACACTGAAGCTTTCTTT.

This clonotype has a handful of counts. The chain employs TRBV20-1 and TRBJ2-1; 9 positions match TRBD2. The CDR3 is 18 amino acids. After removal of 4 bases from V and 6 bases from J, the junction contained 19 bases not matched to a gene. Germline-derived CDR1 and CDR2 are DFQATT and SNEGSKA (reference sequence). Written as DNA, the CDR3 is TGCAGTGCTACTGGTGTCCAGATCCTAGCGGGACCGGTCAATGAGCAGTTCTTC. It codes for CSATGVQILAGPVNEQFF.

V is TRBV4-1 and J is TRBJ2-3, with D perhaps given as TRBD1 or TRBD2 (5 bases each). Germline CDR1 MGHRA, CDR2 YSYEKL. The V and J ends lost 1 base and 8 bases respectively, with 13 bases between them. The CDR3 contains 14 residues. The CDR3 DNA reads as TGCGCCAGCAGCCAAGGACAGTGGGACGGTACGCAGTATTTT. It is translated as CASSQGQWDGTQYF.

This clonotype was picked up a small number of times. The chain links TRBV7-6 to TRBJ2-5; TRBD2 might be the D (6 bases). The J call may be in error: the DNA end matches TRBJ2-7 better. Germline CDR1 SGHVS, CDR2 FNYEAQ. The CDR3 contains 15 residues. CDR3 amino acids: CASSLDTFGGSEQYF. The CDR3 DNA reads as TGTGCCAGCAGCTTGGATACCTTCGGGGGAAGCGAGCAGTACTTC.

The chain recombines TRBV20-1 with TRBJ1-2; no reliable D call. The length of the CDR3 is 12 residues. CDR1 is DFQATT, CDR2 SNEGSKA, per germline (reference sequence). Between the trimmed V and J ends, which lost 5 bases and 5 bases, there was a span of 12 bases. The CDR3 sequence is CSAPFLEYGYTF. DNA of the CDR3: TGCAGTGCTCCCTTTTTGGAGTATGGCTACACCTTC.

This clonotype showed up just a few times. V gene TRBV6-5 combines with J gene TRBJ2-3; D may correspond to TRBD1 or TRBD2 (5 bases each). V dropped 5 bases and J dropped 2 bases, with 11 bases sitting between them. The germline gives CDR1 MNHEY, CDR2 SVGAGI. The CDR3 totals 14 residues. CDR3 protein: CASSQGRPTDTQYF. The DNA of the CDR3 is TGTGCCAGCAGTCAGGGACGCCCCACAGATACGCAGTATTTT.

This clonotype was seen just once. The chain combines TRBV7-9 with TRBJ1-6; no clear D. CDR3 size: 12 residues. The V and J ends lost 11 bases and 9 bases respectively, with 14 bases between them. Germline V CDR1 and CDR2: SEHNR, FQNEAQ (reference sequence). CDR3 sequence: CASIEGSSPLHF. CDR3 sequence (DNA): TGTGCCTCAATAGAAGGGAGTTCACCCCTCCACTTT.

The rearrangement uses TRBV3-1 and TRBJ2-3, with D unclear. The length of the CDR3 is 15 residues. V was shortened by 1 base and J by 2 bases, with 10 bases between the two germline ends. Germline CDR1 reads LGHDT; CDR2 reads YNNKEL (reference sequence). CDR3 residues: CASSQGWVYTDTQYF. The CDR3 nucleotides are TGTGCCAGCAGCCAAGGATGGGTATACACAGATACGCAGTATTTT.

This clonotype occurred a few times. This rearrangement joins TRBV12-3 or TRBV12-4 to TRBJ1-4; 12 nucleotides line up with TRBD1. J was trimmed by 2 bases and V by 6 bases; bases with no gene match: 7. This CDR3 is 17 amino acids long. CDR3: CASSLGQGATTNEKLFF. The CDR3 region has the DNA TGTGCCAGCAGCCTGGGACAGGGGGCTACCACTAATGAAAAACTGTTTTTT.

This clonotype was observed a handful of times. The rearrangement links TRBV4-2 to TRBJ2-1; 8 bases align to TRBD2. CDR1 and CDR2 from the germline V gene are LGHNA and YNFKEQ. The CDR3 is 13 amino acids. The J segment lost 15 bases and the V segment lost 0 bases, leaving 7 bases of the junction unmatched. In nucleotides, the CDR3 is TGTGCCAGCAGCCAAGATCTCCCAGCGGGGGCGTTCTTC. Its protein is CASSQDLPAGAFF.

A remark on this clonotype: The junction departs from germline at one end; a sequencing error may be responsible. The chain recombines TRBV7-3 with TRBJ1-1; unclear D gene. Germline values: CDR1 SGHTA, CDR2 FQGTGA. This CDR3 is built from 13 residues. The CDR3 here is CASNLFLDTEAFF. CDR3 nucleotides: TGTGCCAGCAACTTATTTCTAGACACTGAAGCTTTCTTT.

CDR3 protein: CASSPDRDRADTQYF. The CDR3 DNA reads TGTGCCAGCAGCCCGGACAGGGATCGGGCAGATACGCAGTATTTT. This sequence joins TRBV12-3 or TRBV12-4 and TRBJ2-3, with 8 nucleotides matching TRBD1. The CDR3 consists of 15 residues. V gave up 6 bases and J gave up 4 bases; unmatched junction bases: 9.

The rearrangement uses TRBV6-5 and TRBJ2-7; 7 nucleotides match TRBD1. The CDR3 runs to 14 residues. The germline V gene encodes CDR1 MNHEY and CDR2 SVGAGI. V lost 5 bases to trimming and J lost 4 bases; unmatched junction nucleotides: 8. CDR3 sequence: CASSPGTEKYEQYF. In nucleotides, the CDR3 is TGTGCCAGCAGTCCGGGGACAGAGAAATACGAGCAGTACTTC.

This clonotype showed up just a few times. The CDR3 nucleotides are TGCGCCAGCAGCTGGGGGACGGCCACTGAGCAGTTCTTC. It specifies CASSWGTATEQFF. The J gene is TRBJ2-1, the V gene TRBV5-1; D is tentatively TRBD1 or TRBD2 (5 bases each). The CDR3 is 13 residues long. The germline gives CDR1 SGHRS, CDR2 YFSETQ. Trimming took off 3 bases at V and 9 bases at J, with 13 bases between the two ends.

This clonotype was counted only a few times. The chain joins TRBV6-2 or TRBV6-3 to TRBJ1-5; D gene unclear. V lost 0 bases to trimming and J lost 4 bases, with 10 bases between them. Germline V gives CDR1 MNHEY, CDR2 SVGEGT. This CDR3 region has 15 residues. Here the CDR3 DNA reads TGTGCCAGCAGTTACTCGTCAAGGGAAAATCAGCCCCAGCATTTT. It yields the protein CASSYSSRENQPQHF.

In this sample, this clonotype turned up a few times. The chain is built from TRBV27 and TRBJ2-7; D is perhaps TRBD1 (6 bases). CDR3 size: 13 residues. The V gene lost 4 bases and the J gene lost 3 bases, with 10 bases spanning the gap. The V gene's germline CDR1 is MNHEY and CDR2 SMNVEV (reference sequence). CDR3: CASSWAGDYEQYF. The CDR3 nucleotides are TGTGCCAGCAGTTGGGCAGGGGACTACGAGCAGTACTTC.

The CDR3 region has the DNA TGCGCCAGCAGTCACCCGATCGGGAATGAGCAGTTCTTC. This codes for CASSHPIGNEQFF. The rearrangement joins TRBV4-1 to TRBJ2-1; D call uncertain. The CDR3 has 13 residues. CDR1 and CDR2 (germline): MGHRA, YSYEKL. V lost 6 bases, J lost 7 bases, and 13 bases lay in between.

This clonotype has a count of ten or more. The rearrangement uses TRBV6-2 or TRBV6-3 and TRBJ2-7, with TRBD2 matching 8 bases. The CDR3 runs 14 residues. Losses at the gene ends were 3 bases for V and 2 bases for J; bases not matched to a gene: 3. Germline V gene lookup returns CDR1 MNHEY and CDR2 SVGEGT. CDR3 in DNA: TGTGCCAGCAGTTATGGAGCGGGGGCCTACGAGCAGTACTTC. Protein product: CASSYGAGAYEQYF.

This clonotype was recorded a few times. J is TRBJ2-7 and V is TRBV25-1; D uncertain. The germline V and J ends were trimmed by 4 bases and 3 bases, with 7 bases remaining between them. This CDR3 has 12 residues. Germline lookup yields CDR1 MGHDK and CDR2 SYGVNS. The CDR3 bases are TGTGCCAGCAGTGTCACAGTCTACGAGCAGTACTTC. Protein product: CASSVTVYEQYF.

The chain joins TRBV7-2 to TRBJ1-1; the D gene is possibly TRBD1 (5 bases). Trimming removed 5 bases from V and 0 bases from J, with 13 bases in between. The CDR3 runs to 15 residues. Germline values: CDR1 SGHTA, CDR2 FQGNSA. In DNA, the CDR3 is TGTGCCAGCAGCCCCCGGGGGATTATGAACACTGAAGCTTTCTTT. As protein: CASSPRGIMNTEAFF.

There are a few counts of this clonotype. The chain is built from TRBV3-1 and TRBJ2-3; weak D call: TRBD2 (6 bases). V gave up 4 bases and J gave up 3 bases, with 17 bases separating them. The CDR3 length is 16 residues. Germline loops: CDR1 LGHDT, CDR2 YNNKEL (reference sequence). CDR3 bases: TGTGCCAGCAGCCTCCTACTAGCAAGTGCGACAGATACGCAGTATTTT. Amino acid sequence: CASSLLLASATDTQYF.

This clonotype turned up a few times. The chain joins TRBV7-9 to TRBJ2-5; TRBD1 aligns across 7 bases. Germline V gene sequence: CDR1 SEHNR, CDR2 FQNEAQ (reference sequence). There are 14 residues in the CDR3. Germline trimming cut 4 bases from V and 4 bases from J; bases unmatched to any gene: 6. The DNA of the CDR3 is TGTGCCAGCAGCTGGGACAGCCTCGGAGAGACCCAGTACTTC. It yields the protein CASSWDSLGETQYF.

The CDR3 region is CASSPQTGTDTQYF. The CDR3 region has the DNA TGCGCCAGCAGCCCTCAGACGGGAACAGATACGCAGTATTTT. This chain links TRBV4-3 with TRBJ2-3, with a tentative D call TRBD2 (5 bases). Deletions cut 4 bases from V and 3 bases from J, with 11 bases between. Germline CDR1 and CDR2: LGHNA and YSLEER. The CDR3 consists of 14 residues.

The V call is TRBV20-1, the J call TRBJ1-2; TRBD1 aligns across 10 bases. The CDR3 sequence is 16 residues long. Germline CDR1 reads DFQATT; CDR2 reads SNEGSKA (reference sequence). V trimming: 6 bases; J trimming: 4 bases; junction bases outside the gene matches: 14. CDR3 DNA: TGCAGTGCCCACAATCCGGGACAGGGGTTAGTCTATGGCTACACCTTC. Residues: CSAHNPGQGLVYGYTF.